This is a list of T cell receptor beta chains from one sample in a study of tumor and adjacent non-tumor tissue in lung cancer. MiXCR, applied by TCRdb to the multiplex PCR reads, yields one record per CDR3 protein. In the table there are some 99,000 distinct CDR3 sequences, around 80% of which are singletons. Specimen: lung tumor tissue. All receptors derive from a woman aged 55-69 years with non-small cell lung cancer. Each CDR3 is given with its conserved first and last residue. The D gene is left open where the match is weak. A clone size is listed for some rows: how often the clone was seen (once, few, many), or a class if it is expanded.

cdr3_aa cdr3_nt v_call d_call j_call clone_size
CSVGPDRTGFEVFF TGCAGTGTTGGTCCCGATAGGACAGGGTTTGAAGTTTTCTTT TRBV29-1 TRBD1 TRBJ1-1 -
CASAWTGCDTQYF TGCGCCAGCGCCTGGACAGGGTGCGATACGCAGTATTTT TRBV4-1 TRBD1 TRBJ2-3 -
CVWNSGTGDTGELFF TGTGTCTGGAATTCAGGGACAGGGGACACCGGGGAGCTGTTTTTT TRBV30 TRBD1 TRBJ2-2 -
CASSHDLAGYGETQYF TGTGCCAGCAGCCATGACCTAGCGGGGTATGGAGAGACCCAATACTTC TRBV4-2 TRBD2 TRBJ2-5 -
CASRSNRDGQLRHF TGTGCCAGCAGAAGCAACAGGGACGGTCAGCTCCGGCATTTT TRBV6-1 - TRBJ1-5 -
CSAGSANQPQYF TGCAGTGCTGGGTCAGCCAATCAGCCCCAGTATTTT TRBV20-1 - TRBJ2-3 -
CASSVWGGVSYEQYF TGTGCCAGCAGCGTATGGGGAGGGGTCTCCTACGAGCAGTACTTC TRBV11-1 TRBD2 TRBJ2-7 -
CASSLEDPAGGPSDVQYF TGCGCCAGCAGCCTAGAGGACCCAGCTGGAGGGCCTTCAGATGTGCAGTATTTT TRBV4-3 - TRBJ2-3 -
CVSSYSNGVYYEQYF TGTGTCAGCAGTTACTCTAACGGGGTTTACTATGAGCAGTACTTC TRBV6-5 - TRBJ2-7 -
CTSSQDTNRVFQYGYTF TGCACTAGCAGCCAAGACACGAACAGGGTGTTTCAGTATGGCTACACCTTC TRBV4-3 - TRBJ1-2 -
CASSAGLPYYEQYF TGTGCCAGCAGTGCGGGACTACCTTACTACGAGCAGTACTTC TRBV6-1 TRBD2 TRBJ2-7 -
CSMNPTRGKNGYTF TGCAGCATGAATCCGACCAGGGGAAAGAATGGCTACACCTTC TRBV29-1 - TRBJ1-2 -
CSARRRDSPMSTEAFF TGCAGTGCTAGAAGACGGGATTCTCCGATGAGCACTGAAGCTTTCTTT TRBV20-1 - TRBJ1-1 -
CASSGQTGTGELFF TGCGCCAGCAGCGGACAGACTGGTACCGGGGAGCTGTTTTTT TRBV5-1 - TRBJ2-2 -
CASSLEASNSPLQF TGTGCCAGCAGCTTAGAAGCGAGTAACTCACCCCTCCAATTT TRBV11-2 - TRBJ1-6 -
CACQTDRGTVAFF TGTGCCTGCCAAACCGACAGGGGAACTGTAGCATTCTTT TRBV6-1 TRBD1 TRBJ1-1 -
CASSWESMGEQYF TGTGCCAGCAGTTGGGAATCGATGGGCGAGCAGTACTTC TRBV12-3/TRBV12-4 - TRBJ2-7 many
CACSQDRRREGQGDTDTHYF TGCGCCTGCAGCCAAGATAGACGTCGGGAGGGCCAAGGAGACACAGATACGCACTATTTT TRBV4-3 TRBD2 TRBJ2-3 -
CTSSHGPAGNTGELFF TGCACCAGCAGCCATGGGCCAGCGGGAAACACTGGGGAGCTGTTTTTT TRBV4-3 TRBD2 TRBJ2-2 -
CACCLGWTGSYNSPLHF TGTGCCTGCTGTTTGGGGTGGACAGGCTCCTATAATTCACCCCTCCACTTT TRBV12-3/TRBV12-4 TRBD1 TRBJ1-6 -
CASNHTGSNTEAFF TGCGCCAGCAACCATACAGGATCGAACACTGAAGCTTTCTTT TRBV4-1 - TRBJ1-1 few
CSVRGADTSTGELFF TGCAGTGTCAGAGGGGCAGATACGAGCACCGGGGAGCTGTTTTTT TRBV20-1 - TRBJ2-2 -
CASSSTSGGIYEQYF TGTGCCAGCAGTTCTACTAGCGGGGGAATCTACGAGCAGTACTTC TRBV6-5 TRBD2 TRBJ2-7 many
CAWSWLTGDTEAFF TGTGCCTGGAGTTGGCTAACAGGGGACACTGAAGCTTTCTTT TRBV30 TRBD1 TRBJ1-1 -
CASSEGRGREKTIYF TGTGCCAGCAGTGAGGGTCGGGGGCGAGAAAAGACCATATATTTT TRBV6-1 - TRBJ1-3 once
CTTSADRYEQYF TGTACCACCAGCGCCGACAGATACGAGCAGTACTTC TRBV11-2 - TRBJ2-7 -
CTSSSTRTVSTEAFF TGTACCAGCAGCTCAACTCGGACGGTGAGCACTGAAGCTTTCTTT TRBV11-3 - TRBJ1-1 -
CSYRDPTYNEQFF TGCAGTTACCGGGACCCAACCTACAATGAGCAGTTCTTC TRBV20-1 - TRBJ2-1 -
CSALTDTNYGYTF TGCAGTGCATTGACGGACACGAACTATGGCTACACTTTC TRBV20-1 - TRBJ1-2 -
CASSQDRRYQPQHF TGCGCCAGCAGCCAAGATCGTCGCTATCAGCCCCAGCATTTT TRBV4-3 - TRBJ1-5 once
CAGSYSGKIVFYNEQFF TGTGCCGGCAGTTATTCGGGCAAGATCGTGTTCTACAATGAGCAGTTCTTC TRBV6-2/TRBV6-3 - TRBJ2-1 -
CASGPTDGSYKEQFF TGTGCCAGCGGCCCAACTGACGGGAGCTACAAAGAGCAATTCTTC TRBV7-3 - TRBJ2-1 -
CASSLSEELFF TGTGCCTCATCTCTCTCCGAGGAGCTGTTTTTT TRBV30 - TRBJ2-2 -
CVNSLELSSGSHSEQFF TGTGTCAACAGCTTAGAGTTGTCTAGCGGGAGCCACAGTGAGCAGTTCTTC TRBV11-3 TRBD2 TRBJ2-1 -
CVSSPGGTGNPYGHTF TGTGTCAGCAGTCCTGGGGGAACAGGGAACCCCTATGGCCACACCTTC TRBV12-3/TRBV12-4 - TRBJ1-2 -
CASSLQVVTGELFF TGTGCCAGCAGTTTACAGGTGGTTACCGGGGAGTTGTTTTTT TRBV6-5 - TRBJ2-2 -
CASSLDPGPNTGAFF TGTGCCAGCAGCTTAGATCCAGGACCCAACACTGGAGCTTTCTTT TRBV11-2 - TRBJ1-1 -
CSVDWDRGGSYEQYF TGCAGCGTTGACTGGGACAGAGGAGGCTCCTACGAGCAGTACTTC TRBV29-1 TRBD1 TRBJ2-7 many
CAAREDNSYEQYF TGTGCCGCCAGGGAGGACAACTCCTACGAGCAGTACTTC TRBV2 - TRBJ2-7 -
CVSSSAGEQVNEKLFF TGTGTCAGCAGTTCGGCGGGGGAGCAGGTTAATGAAAAACTGTTTTTT TRBV6-1 - TRBJ1-4 -
CASSLVGQGINEQFF TGTGCCAGCAGCTTAGTGGGACAGGGCATCAATGAGCAGTTCTTC TRBV11-2 TRBD1 TRBJ2-1 medium-sized
CTSSLSPSGTGYNEQFF TGTACCAGCAGCTTAAGTCCCTCAGGGACTGGCTACAATGAGCAGTTCTTC TRBV11-2 - TRBJ2-1 -